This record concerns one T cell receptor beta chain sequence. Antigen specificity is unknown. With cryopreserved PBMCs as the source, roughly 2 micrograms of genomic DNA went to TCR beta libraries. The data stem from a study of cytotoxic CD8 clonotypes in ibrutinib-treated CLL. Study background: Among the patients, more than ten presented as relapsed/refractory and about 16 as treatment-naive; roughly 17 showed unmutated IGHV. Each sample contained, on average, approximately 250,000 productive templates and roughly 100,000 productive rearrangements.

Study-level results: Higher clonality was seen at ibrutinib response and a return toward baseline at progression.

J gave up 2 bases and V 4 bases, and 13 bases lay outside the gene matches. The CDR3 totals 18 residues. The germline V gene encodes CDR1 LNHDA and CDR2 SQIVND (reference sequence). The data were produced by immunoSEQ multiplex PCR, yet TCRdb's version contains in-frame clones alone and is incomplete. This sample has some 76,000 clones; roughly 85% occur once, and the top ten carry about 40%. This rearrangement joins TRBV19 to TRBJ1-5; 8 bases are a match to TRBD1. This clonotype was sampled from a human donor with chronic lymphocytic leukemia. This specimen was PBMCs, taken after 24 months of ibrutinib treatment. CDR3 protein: CASSKMDREYGGNQPQHF. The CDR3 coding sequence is TGTGCCAGTAGTAAAATGGACAGGGAGTACGGGGGCAATCAGCCCCAGCATTTT.